This T cell receptor beta chain was profiled in a study of T cell responses to AZD1222 COVID-19 vaccine. The CDR3 spans 13 residues. The germline CDR1 and CDR2 sequences are MDHEN and SYDVKM. V lost 3 bases, J lost 7 bases, and 12 bases lay in between. Generated by immunoSEQ multiplex PCR, the TCRdb table keeps only in-frame clones and is missing some. The table lists 150,000 or so clones, approximately 90% of them singletons, with about 1.9% in the top ten. General study results and limits: The breadth and depth of Spike-specific TCRs increased once two AZD1222 doses had been given. Among those given AZD1222, only five or six were seropositive at baseline. Mapped onto spike, vaccine-associated CD4 TCRs spanned it and were dominant at 160-218 and 743-854.

As to this clone: Its antigen is unidentified.

The sequencing used peripheral blood, collected on day 0 of AZD1222 vaccination. V gene TRBV28 combines with J gene TRBJ1-2, with D unresolved. This sequence originates from an adult in good health. CDR3 amino acids: CASSFGPAGGYTF. For the CDR3, the DNA is TGTGCCAGCAGTTTCGGCCCAGCGGGTGGCTACACCTTC.